A selection of T cell receptor beta chains follows, all from one sample in a study of T cell repertoires in cytomegalovirus infection. Each CDR3 protein is one row after TCRdb ran MiXCR on the reads. The profile shows 40,000 to 50,000 distinct CDR3 sequences, about 20% of them singletons. The antigens of these receptors remain unknown. The sequenced material came from PBMCs, sequenced either directly or after in vitro stimulation (not recorded which). Receptor source: a human donor in good health (CMV status not recorded). Some clones in this sample may be carry-over from other donors' samples. CDR3s include the opening cysteine and the closing phenylalanine or tryptophan. The D gene is left open where the match is weak. For some rows the clone size is stated as once, few or many, or as a class when expanded; others skip it.

D	V	size	J	CDR3	DNA
.	TRBV7-2	many	TRBJ2-3	CASSLRGGAGIGTQYF	TGTGCCAGCAGCTTAAGAGGCGGGGCGGGCATAGGTACGCAGTATTTT
.	TRBV6-2/TRBV6-3	.	TRBJ2-2	CATRRGTGELFF	TGTGCCACCCGACGGGGGACCGGGGAGCTGTTTTTT
TRBD2	TRBV7-9	many	TRBJ2-6	CASSSKRGIYSGANVLTF	TGTGCCAGCAGCTCGAAGCGGGGCATTTACTCTGGGGCCAACGTCCTGACTTTC
TRBD1	TRBV7-6	many	TRBJ1-1	CASSATTGGTEAFF	TGTGCCAGCAGCGCCACGACAGGGGGCACTGAAGCTTTCTTT
TRBD1	TRBV7-6	.	TRBJ1-2	CASSLAYRDRRGYTF	TGTGCCAGCAGCTTAGCATACCGGGACAGGCGTGGCTACACCTTC
.	TRBV20-1	.	TRBJ1-1	CSARDPGRRTEAFF	TGCAGTGCTAGAGACCCCGGCCGACGGACTGAAGCTTTCTTT
.	TRBV7-8	once	TRBJ1-1	CASSPGAGYTEAFF	TGTGCCAGCAGCCCAGGGGCGGGGTACACTGAAGCTTTCTTT
TRBD2	TRBV6-5	few	TRBJ2-1	CASNSGGAPFF	TGTGCCAGCAATAGCGGGGGGGCCCCGTTCTTC
TRBD2	TRBV12-5	few	TRBJ2-3	CASGLVRLAGVPTSRDTQYF	TGTGCTAGTGGTTTGGTTCGACTAGCGGGAGTCCCCACCTCCAGGGATACGCAGTATTTT
.	TRBV2	few	TRBJ2-3	CASNPGPSSTDTQYF	TGTGCCAGCAACCCGGGACCGTCTAGCACAGATACGCAGTATTTT
TRBD1	TRBV12-5	few	TRBJ2-7	CASAIGQGAVYEQYF	TGTGCTAGTGCCATCGGACAGGGGGCCGTATACGAGCAGTACTTC
TRBD2	TRBV5-1	.	TRBJ2-1	CASSSAQRGGSYNEQFF	TGCGCCAGCAGCTCTGCTCAGCGGGGGGGATCCTACAATGAGCAGTTCTTC
.	TRBV11-2	many	TRBJ2-7	CASSLSRSQQYF	TGTGCCAGCAGCTTATCCCGGTCGCAGCAGTACTTC
.	TRBV6-2/TRBV6-3	many	TRBJ2-3	CASSYSGGSTDTQYF	TGTGCCAGCAGTTACTCAGGCGGTAGCACAGATACGCAGTATTTT
.	TRBV14	.	TRBJ1-1	CASSQLSGAPNTEAFF	TGTGCCAGCAGCCAGTTATCAGGGGCGCCGAACACTGAAGCTTTCTTT
.	TRBV5-4	few	TRBJ2-1	CASWVRGSSYNEQFF	TGTGCCAGCTGGGTCCGGGGGAGCTCCTACAATGAGCAGTTCTTC
.	TRBV29-1	.	TRBJ1-2	CSVDPQYGYTF	TGCAGCGTTGATCCCCAATATGGCTACACCTTC
TRBD2	TRBV10-3	.	TRBJ2-1	CAIKGGSEGYNEQFF	TGTGCCATCAAGGGAGGGTCGGAGGGATACAATGAGCAGTTCTTC
.	TRBV5-4	many	TRBJ2-5	CASSLAGGETQYF	TGTGCCAGCAGCTTGGCCGGGGGAGAGACCCAGTACTTC